This T cell receptor beta chain was identified during a study of tissue T cells after allogeneic stem cell transplantation. This clone is medium-sized within its sample. Gene names are the mouse ones. The read finishes 1 residue shy of the CDR3 end, and the germline J gene is used to complete it. Time point of the sample: mouse harvest day 14 after allogeneic transplant. Tail vein injection delivered 10^7 T-cell-depleted bone marrow cells and 10^6 splenic CD5+ T cells. This mouse GVHD model was MHC-mismatched B6 to BALB/c, profiled day 7 or 14. Only in-frame clones appear in the TCRdb table, and some are missing; sequencing was by immunoSEQ multiplex PCR. The sample carries 7,500 to 8,000 clones, around a third recorded once. V lost 3 bases, J lost 3 bases, and 6 bases stayed unmatched. This CDR3 is 14 amino acids long. CDR1 is NSHNY and CDR2 is SYGAGN in the germline V gene.

This sequence joins TRBV13-1 and TRBJ2-7; 7 bases are a match to TRBD1. Sequencing was done on a sample of skin. The receptor was derived from a female BALB/c mouse given C57BL/6 T cells with graft-versus-host disease after an allogeneic hematopoietic cell transplant. Partial CDR3 DNA: TGTGCCAGCAGTGGATACCGGGACAGCTATGAACAGTAC. Amino acid sequence: CASSGYRDSYEQY. The CDR3 reads in full as CASSGYRDSYEQYF.